Listed below are T cell receptor beta chains from one sample, sequenced in a study of regulatory T cells in long-lasting Graves disease. TCRdb redid the calling of the multiplex PCR reads with MiXCR, one entry per CDR3 protein. This sample carries fewer than 450,000 distinct CDR3 sequences, 15% of them seen once, and the ten largest clones take approximately 7.6%. The data were also submitted as part of a second study, on T cells in Graves' hyperthyroidism and ophthalmopathy.

The sample here was peripheral blood mononuclear cells (PBMCs), taken at new diagnosis, from a patient treated with antithyroid drugs. These receptors were obtained from a woman aged 40 to 55 with Graves disease. Both conserved end residues are part of each CDR3. Each record gives: D gene, V gene, J gene, clone size, CDR3 protein, CDR3 DNA. A D gene is named only where the DNA matches it firmly. Some rows mark clone size as missing; the rest say once, few, many or name a class of expanded clone.

>NA|TRBV6-1|TRBJ1-1|NA
CASGLVPEAFF
TGTGCCAGCGGGCTTGTCCCTGAAGCTTTCTTT
>NA|TRBV28|TRBJ1-4|NA
CASSPRLGRGNEKLFF
TGTGCCAGCAGTCCACGACTGGGGAGGGGTAATGAAAAACTGTTTTTT
>NA|TRBV7-6|TRBJ2-1|many
CASSLELSGGNEQFF
TGTGCCAGCAGCTTAGAACTGTCCGGGGGCAATGAGCAGTTCTTC
>TRBD1|TRBV11-2|TRBJ1-1|many
CASSFQGQGNTEAFF
TGTGCCAGCAGCTTTCAAGGACAGGGGAACACTGAAGCTTTCTTT
>NA|TRBV2|TRBJ2-5|many
CASSEVGAGGLGETQYF
TGTGCCAGCAGTGAAGTTGGCGCAGGGGGGTTGGGCGAGACCCAGTACTTC
>NA|TRBV24-1|TRBJ1-6|many
CATSSPGAMNSPLHF
TGTGCCACCAGTTCCCCAGGGGCAATGAATTCACCCCTCCACTTT
>NA|TRBV5-1|TRBJ1-5|NA
CASSLTPDQPQHF
TGCGCCAGCAGCTTGACCCCTGACCAGCCCCAGCATTTT
>NA|TRBV10-3|TRBJ1-2|NA
CAISVGSDYGYTF
TGTGCCATCAGTGTAGGTAGCGACTATGGCTACACCTTC
>TRBD2|TRBV11-3|TRBJ2-1|many
CASSLDGTAGLATYNEQFF
TGTGCCAGCAGCTTAGATGGAACCGCGGGACTAGCGACCTACAATGAGCAGTTCTTC
>NA|TRBV5-4|TRBJ2-5|NA
CASNKGGETQYF
TGTGCCAGCAACAAAGGGGGAGAGACCCAGTACTTC
>TRBD2|TRBV28|TRBJ2-5|many
CASSLSALAGRETQYF
TGTGCCAGCAGTTTATCCGCACTAGCGGGAAGAGAGACCCAGTACTTC
>NA|TRBV5-1|TRBJ2-1|many
CASSLAAESYNEQFF
TGCGCCAGCAGCTTGGCTGCGGAGTCCTACAATGAGCAGTTCTTC
>NA|TRBV9|TRBJ2-7|many
CASSVTPGYEQYF
TGTGCCAGCAGCGTTACCCCGGGGTACGAGCAGTACTTC
>TRBD2|TRBV20-1|TRBJ2-5|NA
CSARDLGASGRAGETQYF
TGCAGTGCTAGAGATCTTGGGGCTAGCGGGAGGGCCGGGGAGACCCAGTACTTC